Below, one T cell receptor beta chain is given with its context. This record belongs to a study of T cells in Graves' hyperthyroidism and ophthalmopathy. The V and J ends lost 6 bases and 0 bases, in that order; junction bases with no gene match: 14. The CDR3 covers 19 residues. Amplified TCR beta CDR3 regions came from RNA transcripts. The HTBI primer set was used in a first-round RT-PCR of the TCR CDR3. TCRdb analysed the multiplex PCR reads with MiXCR anew, one entry per CDR3 protein. Here the sample spans 500,000 to 800,000 distinct CDR3 sequences, about 45% being singletons. Sequencing used peripheral blood or thyroid tissue (not recorded which). V is TRBV12-3 or TRBV12-4 and J is TRBJ2-6; TRBD1 agrees at 7 bases. This TCR came from an adult man with Graves' disease, either hyperthyroidism or ophthalmopathy (not recorded which). The DNA for the CDR3 is TGTGCCAGCAGCCCAGCGCTCAGACAGGGCGGCTCTGGGGCCAACGTCCTGACTTTC. Its protein is CASSPALRQGGSGANVLTF.